This T cell receptor beta chain was documented in a study of vaccination and CD4 T cells after COVID-19. With the Oncomine TCR Beta short-read assay, DNA from cultured CD4+ T cells was sequenced. From the PCR reads, TCRdb called clonotypes with MiXCR, one entry per CDR3 protein. Here the sample spans some 2,600 distinct CDR3 sequences, around 23% being singletons. Comments on this clonotype: The target antigen is unknown.

After removal of 4 bases from V and 11 bases from J, the junction contained 7 bases not matched to a gene. This CDR3 contains 13 residues. Germline CDR1 KGHDR, CDR2 SFDVKD. The treatment denotes: approximately 11-day PBMC culture with coronavirus spike peptide pools or control peptides (ViraFEST assay). Sequenced sample: CD4+ T cells from blood, cultured in vitro. This sequence was found in a human donor who had recovered from COVID-19. The V call is TRBV24-1, the J call TRBJ2-7, with TRBD1 matching over 10 bases. CDR3 coding DNA: TGTGCCACCAGTGACCCGGGACAGGGGTATAAGTACTTC. Encoded protein: CATSDPGQGYKYF.